This section outlines one TCR beta chain sequence together with its context. This clonotype occurred a few times. The specificity of this receptor is unknown. No base quality values were provided; no much bigger clone lies one nucleotide off. This specimen belongs to a study of human T cells and chemical hapten exposure (TCRdb year 2021). The study in broad terms: For sensitization, 2% DPC in acetone was applied to a roughly 2 cm by roughly 2 cm area of upper inner arm skin. The mostly female patient cohort included alopecia areata with under or over 50% scalp involvement, alopecia totalis and alopecia universalis. This study followed changes in the peripheral blood TCR repertoire in vivo during primary and secondary sensitization of alopecia patients to the hapten diphenylcyclopropenone (DPC). Blood for TCR sequencing was provided by twenty-nine alopecia patients at one to four time points (pre-sensitization, 2, 6 and 24 weeks). Patients additionally received weekly therapeutic DPC doses to the scalp throughout the approximately 25-week study period. Patch testing was done on the upper back using Finn chambers containing 0.01% DPC, and results were scored after 6 days according to International Contact Dermatitis Research Group standards. Libraries were pooled for sequencing, and per-sample TCR yields varied mainly because of small differences in library volumes within the pool. Blood was sampled from patients pre-sensitization (week 0) and at 2, 6 and about 24 weeks after DPC sensitization.

The library was prepared using RACE. The run used a NextSeq 500. During library preparation, unique molecular identifiers were attached to individual cDNA molecules so that TCRs could be counted quantitatively and reproducibly. From each blood RNA sample, both TCR alpha and TCR beta chains were sequenced. The published analysis was carried out like this. A median of around 96,000 TCRs per sample was observed, with a range of roughly 20,000 to 750,000. V, J and CDR3 annotation of the TCR reads was carried out using the Decombinator software suite. For the PS versus PT1 abundance plots, all samples were subsampled to the same number of TCRs (28,000). Expanded TCRs were defined as absent before sensitization and observed at least eight times at the 2-week time point. Starting from the raw public reads, TCRdb applied fastp trimming at Q25, assembled clones with MiXCR and retained in-frame beta chains. Rows with one shared CDR3 protein collapse into an entry with the most common genes and DNA. Here the V and J calls rest on TCRdb's processing, not on the authors' analysis. This sample gives roughly 150,000 distinct CDR3 sequences in total; about 11% of them show up just once. The ten largest clonotypes hold around 1.4% of the sample.

Study-wide conclusions, independent of this receptor: Because every patient had alopecia, a presumed autoimmune disease, the patients' immune response might differ from that of healthy individuals. No change with DPC sensitization was found in the number of TCRs above 1 in 1000 frequency, and no evidence of global repertoire structure alterations was found. Expanded TCRs formed significantly more large CDR3 similarity clusters than pre-sensitization or healthy control sets, consistent with antigen-driven responses. After repeated subsampling, changes were observed in the strength of the expansion versus patch-test correlation and in the threshold at which the correlation became significant. Patch test score correlated positively with the number of PT1 expanded TCRs, reaching significance at thresholds 8, 16 and 32 but not at 4.

The time point label corresponds to: patch test 2, 6 weeks after DPC sensitization. The sample's treatment or condition label, in plain terms: therapeutic diphenylcyclopropenone sensitization with weekly scalp DPC. Blood at each patch-test visit was drawn before the patch test was applied. Patients were eligible if aged 18 to 70, diagnosed with alopecia and judged suitable for DPC therapy, and pregnant patients were excluded. Total RNA was extracted from unfractionated whole blood that had been collected in Tempus Blood RNA tubes. Here the sequenced sample was whole blood, taken in connection with sensitization to the hapten diphenylcyclopropenone (DPC). The sequence was collected from a woman between 45 and 60 years old with alopecia areata. Some clones in this sample may be carry-over from other donors' samples.

CDR3 loop: CASSSGYGNEKLFF. Read as DNA, the sequence is TGTGCCAGCAGCTCTGGGTACGGTAATGAAAAACTGTTTTTT. The V and J segments used are TRBV5-6 and TRBJ1-4; the D gene is not confidently resolved. Counted from cysteine to phenylalanine, this CDR3 has 14 amino acids. Just the 42-base CDR3 DNA is kept, in frame starting at base 1. CDR1 and CDR2, per the germline V gene, are SGHDT and YYEEEE. Trimming removed 3 bases from V and 4 bases from J, leaving 10 bases between the germline ends.